Below, one T cell receptor beta chain is given with its context. TCR libraries were built from about 0.55 ug of total RNA by linear amplification. TCRdb fed the reads into MiXCR, producing one record per CDR3 protein. Of about 180,000 distinct CDR3 sequences in the sample, 65% to 80% are singletons; the top ten hold more than 2%. These data belong to a study of healthy donors' naive CD4 and CD8 T cells. Sample: naive CD4+ and CD8+ T cells sorted from blood, pooled from several donors. This clonotype originated in a pool of human donors in good health; the sample pools cells from several healthy donors.

The chain's CDR3 is CAISGTDKHQPQHF. CDR3 DNA: TGTGCCATCAGTGGGACTGATAAGCATCAGCCCCAGCATTTT. The chain links TRBV10-3 to TRBJ1-5; D not resolved. This CDR3 has 14 residues. Germline assignment: CDR1 ENHRY and CDR2 SYGVKD. Deletions cut 4 bases from V and 5 bases from J, with 12 bases between.